Sequencing of this T cell receptor (beta chain) was carried out in a study of OX40 agonist ivuxolimab in advanced cancers. In the study overall: As their treatment, patients were administered ivuxolimab, an agonistic anti-OX40 (CD134) antibody. Partial responses were achieved by three patients, of whom one had hepatocellular carcinoma and two had cutaneous melanoma.

The germline V and J ends were trimmed by 10 bases and 5 bases, with 17 bases remaining between them. The CDR3 runs to 14 residues. The germline V gene encodes CDR1 MNHNY and CDR2 SVGAGI (reference sequence). Measured with immunoSEQ multiplex PCR; TCRdb has only the in-frame clones, and not every one. In the table there are about 54,000 clones, roughly nine tenths of which are singletons. Here the sequenced sample was CD4+ or CD8+ T cells sorted from blood, taken in a trial of the OX40 agonist ivuxolimab. This sequence joins TRBV6-6 and TRBJ2-2; a possible D gene is TRBD2 (7 bases). The TCR comes from an adult with an advanced solid tumor such as melanoma, head and neck, liver or kidney cancer. CDR3 loop: CATSGRGWTGELFF. CDR3 bases: TGTGCCACCTCAGGGAGGGGGTGGACCGGGGAGCTGTTTTTT.